These T cell receptor beta chains were read from a single sample in a study of shared clonotypes between healthy human individuals. The table came from immunoSEQ multiplex PCR; TCRdb's copy has only in-frame clones and leaves some out. The sample has millions of clones; about 95% are singletons. Material for sequencing was naive CD8+ T cells sorted from blood. These receptors came from a man younger than 35 in good health. The CDR3 runs from the conserved cysteine through the conserved F or W. Each record gives: clone size, D gene, V gene, J gene, CDR3 DNA, CDR3 protein. The D gene is left open where the match is weak. Rows give clone size only sometimes, using once, few, many, or a class for an expanded clone.

>-|-|TRBV29-1|TRBJ2-2
TGCAGCGTTCCGATTTCGTACACCGGGGAGCTGTTTTTT
CSVPISYTGELFF
>-|-|TRBV4-3|TRBJ2-1
TGCGCCAGCAGCCAAGCCACGCCCAATGAGCAGTTCTTC
CASSQATPNEQFF
>-|-|TRBV10-2|TRBJ2-1
TGCGCCAGCACGGACAGATTTTCCTACAATGAGCAGTTCTTC
CASTDRFSYNEQFF
>once|-|TRBV2|TRBJ2-1
TGTGCCAAATGGGTGGGGGCGGAGCAGTTCTTC
CAKWVGAEQFF
>once|-|TRBV5-5|TRBJ2-5
TGTGCCAGCAGCTTAGTCGGCGCAGGCCCCTGGCAAGAGACCCAGTACTTC
CASSLVGAGPWQETQYF
>-|-|TRBV2|TRBJ2-3
TGTGCCAGCAGTGATGGTGGGGTCACAGATACGCAGTATTTT
CASSDGGVTDTQYF
>-|-|TRBV9|TRBJ1-1
TGTGCCAGCAGCTCGGGACTCATGAACACTGAAGCTTTCTTT
CASSSGLMNTEAFF
>-|-|TRBV10-2|TRBJ1-5
TGCGCCAGCAGTGAGTCCGTCACCTTGAATCAGCCCCAGCATTTT
CASSESVTLNQPQHF
>-|TRBD1|TRBV18|TRBJ2-7
TGTGCCAGCTCACCGAGGGACAGGGTGAGCTCCTACGAGCAGTACTTC
CASSPRDRVSSYEQYF
>-|-|TRBV6-5|TRBJ1-1
TGTGCCAGCAGTGACCCGTCGAGCACTGAAGCTTTCTTT
CASSDPSSTEAFF
>-|-|TRBV5-6|TRBJ2-1
TGTGCCAGCAGCCCAAACCCCCGACTCAGGACTTACAATGAGCAGTTCTTC
CASSPNPRLRTYNEQFF
>once|TRBD1|TRBV7-3|TRBJ2-7
TGTGCCAGCAGCTTTGCCAGGGGGCGCGAGCAGTACTTC
CASSFARGREQYF
>-|-|TRBV9|TRBJ1-2
TGTGCCAGCAGCTCGAGTCTGGGGCACTATGGCTACACCTTC
CASSSSLGHYGYTF
>-|-|TRBV27|TRBJ2-1
TGTGCCAGCATGAGCGAGGGGACACATGAGCAGTTCTTC
CASMSEGTHEQFF
>-|-|TRBV27|TRBJ1-2
TGTGCCAGCAGTCCCGACGGCTACTATGGCTACACCTTC
CASSPDGYYGYTF
>-|-|TRBV6-5|TRBJ2-7
TGTGCCAGCAGTTACTCCCGGATGTCAGACGAGCAGTACTTC
CASSYSRMSDEQYF
>-|-|TRBV12-2|TRBJ1-4
TGTGCAAGTCGCTTAGCCCGGGGACTGTATAATGAAAAACTGTTTTTT
CASRLARGLYNEKLFF
>-|TRBD2|TRBV4-1|TRBJ2-3
TGCGCCAGCAGCCATGGGACTAGCGATTACACAGATACGCAGTATTTT
CASSHGTSDYTDTQYF
>-|TRBD1|TRBV7-9|TRBJ2-1
TGTGCCAGCAGCTCCCGGGACAGGGGGTCCCACAATGAGCAGTTCTTC
CASSSRDRGSHNEQFF
>-|-|TRBV4-1|TRBJ1-1
TGCGCCAGCAGCCAAACCGGACAGACATCAGCTGAAGCTTTCTTT
CASSQTGQTSAEAFF
>once|TRBD1|TRBV25-1|TRBJ2-7
TGTGCCAGCAGTGAAATGGGACAGGGGCGCTACGAGCAGTACTTC
CASSEMGQGRYEQYF
>-|TRBD2|TRBV7-2|TRBJ2-3
TGTGCCAGCAGCTTTAGCGGGATCGATACGCAGTATTTT
CASSFSGIDTQYF
>-|-|TRBV13|TRBJ2-7
TGTGCCAGCAGCTCACTGCGGGACACAGCCTACGAGCAGTACTTC
CASSSLRDTAYEQYF
>once|TRBD2|TRBV2|TRBJ2-5
TGTGCCACCGAGAGTAGCGGGAGGAATAGGGAGACCCAGTACTTC
CATESSGRNRETQYF
>-|-|TRBV4-1|TRBJ2-3
TGCGCCAGCAGTCTTAGTCTTGCGGGTCTGAGCACAGATACGCAGTATTTT
CASSLSLAGLSTDTQYF
>-|-|TRBV9|TRBJ2-5
TGTGCCAGCAGCGGCACTAGTCCGGTAGAGACCCAGTACTTC
CASSGTSPVETQYF
>-|-|TRBV6-1|TRBJ1-2
TGTGCCAGCAGTGAGGCGGGTACCTATGGCTACACCTTC
CASSEAGTYGYTF
>-|-|TRBV9|TRBJ2-3
TGTGCCAGCAGCGTATGGGCAGCAGATACGCAGTATTTT
CASSVWAADTQYF
>once|-|TRBV7-9|TRBJ2-7
TGTGCCAGCAGCTCCCATCTGACAGGCTCCTACGAGCAGTACTTC
CASSSHLTGSYEQYF
>-|-|TRBV5-1|TRBJ1-4
TGCGCCAGCAGCTTGGATGGGACCGAGAATGAAAAACTGTTTTTT
CASSLDGTENEKLFF
>-|TRBD2|TRBV7-9|TRBJ2-3
TGTGCCAGCAGCTTAGCTAGCGGGCACACAGATACGCAGTATTTT
CASSLASGHTDTQYF
>-|-|TRBV5-4|TRBJ2-5
TGTGCCAGCAGACTAGGGGGGAATCAAGAGACCCAGTACTTC
CASRLGGNQETQYF
>-|-|TRBV4-1|TRBJ1-5
TGCGCCAGCAGCCAAGAGTTGGCAGGGGAAGGTCAGCCCCAGCATTTT
CASSQELAGEGQPQHF
>-|TRBD2|TRBV29-1|TRBJ2-3
TGCAGCGCCCCAGGAGCGGGGGGGGCCGGAGATACGCAGTATTTT
CSAPGAGGAGDTQYF
>-|-|TRBV19|TRBJ2-7
TGTGCCAGTAGTAACCGGATGGCCTACGAGCAGTACTTC
CASSNRMAYEQYF
>-|-|TRBV11-2|TRBJ2-3
TGTGCCAGCAGCTTAGAAACCACAGATACGCAGTATTTT
CASSLETTDTQYF
>-|-|TRBV10-2|TRBJ2-5
TGCGCCAGCAGTGAGCTCTCAAGAAGTCGGGGAGAAGAGACCCAGTACTTC
CASSELSRSRGEETQYF
>-|-|TRBV27|TRBJ1-2
TGTGCCAGCAGTTCTCTTTCTAACTATGGCTACACCTTC
CASSSLSNYGYTF
>-|-|TRBV5-6|TRBJ2-7
TGTGCCAGCAGCTTGGAATTAACGGGGAGAGGATACGAGCAGTACTTC
CASSLELTGRGYEQYF
>-|TRBD1|TRBV4-1|TRBJ1-2
TGCGCCAGCAGTCTCAGGACAGGGGGCTTCTATGGCTACACCTTC
CASSLRTGGFYGYTF
>-|-|TRBV5-4|TRBJ2-5
TGTGCCAGCAGTTCTGCGGAGGGCGGGGAGACCCAGTACTTC
CASSSAEGGETQYF
>-|-|TRBV7-9|TRBJ2-1
TGTGCCAGCAGCCCCTCCCATGAGCAGTTCTTC
CASSPSHEQFF
>once|TRBD1|TRBV7-8|TRBJ2-7
TGTGCCAGCAGCTTAGTTCATAGGACAGGAGCCTACGAGCAGTACTTC
CASSLVHRTGAYEQYF
>-|TRBD2|TRBV29-1|TRBJ2-5
TGCAGCGGGCTGCGGGGGGGCCCAGAGACCCAGTACTTC
CSGLRGGPETQYF
>-|-|TRBV4-2|TRBJ2-2
TGTGCCAGCAGCCAAGATCCCCTAGCCGGGGAGCTGTTTTTT
CASSQDPLAGELFF
>-|-|TRBV27|TRBJ2-2
TGTGCCAGCAGCCCTGCAAGAGACAGTCCGAACACCGGGGAGCTGTTTTTT
CASSPARDSPNTGELFF
>-|-|TRBV29-1|TRBJ1-2
TGCAGCGTTGGGGCAGGGCACTATGGCTACACCTTC
CSVGAGHYGYTF
>-|TRBD1|TRBV5-4|TRBJ1-2
TGTGCCAGCAGTCCCCCGGAAGGGGGCCCCATCACCTTC
CASSPPEGGPITF
>-|-|TRBV9|TRBJ2-7
TGTGCCAGCAGCGTAGCCGGGATCGGGTACGAGCAGTACTTC
CASSVAGIGYEQYF
>-|TRBD1|TRBV7-8|TRBJ1-2
TGTGCCAGCAGCTATCCGGGACAGGGGTATGGCTACACCTTC
CASSYPGQGYGYTF
>-|-|TRBV5-8|TRBJ2-3
TGTGCCAGCAGCCCCGAAGGTACAGATACGCAGTATTTT
CASSPEGTDTQYF
>-|TRBD2|TRBV2|TRBJ2-7
TGTGCCAGCAGTTCCGGGACTAGCGGCCTAGAGCAGTACTTC
CASSSGTSGLEQYF
>once|-|TRBV30|TRBJ2-5
TGTGCCTGGAGTGTAGTAAGCCTCTGGGAGACCCAGTACTTC
CAWSVVSLWETQYF
>-|-|TRBV5-6|TRBJ2-7
TGTGCCAGCAGCGAACTATCCGAGCAGTACTTC
CASSELSEQYF
>-|TRBD1|TRBV28|TRBJ1-5
TGTGCCAGCACAGGGGGAGGCAATCAGCCCCAGCATTTT
CASTGGGNQPQHF
>-|TRBD1|TRBV27|TRBJ1-2
TGTGCCAGCATCAGGGGGGGACATATCTATGGCTACACCTTC
CASIRGGHIYGYTF
>-|-|TRBV9|TRBJ2-7
TGTGCCAGCAGCGTAGGAGGCTCGAGCTCCTACGAGCAGTACTTC
CASSVGGSSSYEQYF
>-|-|TRBV5-6|TRBJ2-3
TGTGCCAGCAGCTACTGGGGGGGCTCCACAGATACGCAGTATTTT
CASSYWGGSTDTQYF
>-|-|TRBV11-2|TRBJ2-1
TGTGCCAGCAGCTTAGGAGCAAACCCTCGCAATGAGCAGTTCTTC
CASSLGANPRNEQFF
>-|-|TRBV28|TRBJ1-2
TGTGCCAGCGCCGAGGCGGGAGGGGTTCCAGATGGCTACACCTTC
CASAEAGGVPDGYTF